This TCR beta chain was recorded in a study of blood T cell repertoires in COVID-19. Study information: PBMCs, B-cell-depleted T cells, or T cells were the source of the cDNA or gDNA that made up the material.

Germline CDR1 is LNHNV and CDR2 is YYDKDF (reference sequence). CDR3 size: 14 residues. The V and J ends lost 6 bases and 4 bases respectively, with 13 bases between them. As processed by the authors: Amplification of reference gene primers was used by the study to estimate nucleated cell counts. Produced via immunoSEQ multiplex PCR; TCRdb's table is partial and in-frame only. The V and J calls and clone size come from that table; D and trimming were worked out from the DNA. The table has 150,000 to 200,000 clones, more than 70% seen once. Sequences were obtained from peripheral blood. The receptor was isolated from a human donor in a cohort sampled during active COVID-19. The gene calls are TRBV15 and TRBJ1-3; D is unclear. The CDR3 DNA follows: TGTGCCACCAGTAGCCGGAAGTCCGGAAACACCATATATTTT. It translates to CATSSRKSGNTIYF.